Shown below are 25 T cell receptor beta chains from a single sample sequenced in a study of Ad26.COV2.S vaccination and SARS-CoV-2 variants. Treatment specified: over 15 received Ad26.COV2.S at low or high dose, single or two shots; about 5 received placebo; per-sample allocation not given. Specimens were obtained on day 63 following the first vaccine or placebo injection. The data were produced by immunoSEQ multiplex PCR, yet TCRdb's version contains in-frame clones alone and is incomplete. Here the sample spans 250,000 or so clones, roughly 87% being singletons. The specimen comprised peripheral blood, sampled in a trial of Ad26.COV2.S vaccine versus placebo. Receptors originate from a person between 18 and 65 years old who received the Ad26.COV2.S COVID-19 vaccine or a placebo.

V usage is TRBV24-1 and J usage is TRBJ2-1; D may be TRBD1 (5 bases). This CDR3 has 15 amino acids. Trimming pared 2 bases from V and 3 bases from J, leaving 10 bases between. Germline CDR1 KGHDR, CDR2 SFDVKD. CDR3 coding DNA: TGTGCCACCAGTGATTCCAGGGATTACTACAATGAGCAGTTCTTC. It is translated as CATSDSRDYYNEQFF.

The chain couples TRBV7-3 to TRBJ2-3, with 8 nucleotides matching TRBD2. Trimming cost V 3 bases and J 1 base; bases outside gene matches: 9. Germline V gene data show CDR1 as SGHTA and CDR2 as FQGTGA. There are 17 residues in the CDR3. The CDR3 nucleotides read TGTGCCAGCAGCTTCTTTACGGGAGGGCCGGGCACAGATACGCAGTATTTT. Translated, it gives CASSFFTGGPGTDTQYF. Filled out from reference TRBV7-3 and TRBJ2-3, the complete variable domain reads GAGVSQTPSNKVTEKGKYVELRCDPISGHTALYWYRQSLGQGPEFLIYFQGTGAADDSGLPNDRFFAVRPEGSVSTLKIQRTERGDSAVYLCASSFFTGGPGTDTQYFGPGTRLTVL.

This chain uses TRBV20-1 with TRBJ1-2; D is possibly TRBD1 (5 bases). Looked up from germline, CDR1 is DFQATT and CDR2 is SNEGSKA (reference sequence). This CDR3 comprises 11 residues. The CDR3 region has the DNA TGCAGCTCCCGACAGAAGTCGGGCTACACCTTC. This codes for CSSRQKSGYTF.

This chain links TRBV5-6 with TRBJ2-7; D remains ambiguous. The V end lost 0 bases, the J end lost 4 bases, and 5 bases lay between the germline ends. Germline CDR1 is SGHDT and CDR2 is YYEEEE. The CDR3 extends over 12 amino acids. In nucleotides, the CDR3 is TGTGCCAGCAGCTTGGCCAATTACGAGCAGTACGTC. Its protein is CASSLANYEQYV.

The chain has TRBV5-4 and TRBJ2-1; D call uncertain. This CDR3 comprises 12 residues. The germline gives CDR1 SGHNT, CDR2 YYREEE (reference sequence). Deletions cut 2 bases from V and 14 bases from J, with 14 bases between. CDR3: CASSFLAAREFF. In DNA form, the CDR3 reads TGTGCCAGCAGCTTTTTGGCAGCTAGGGAGTTCTTC.

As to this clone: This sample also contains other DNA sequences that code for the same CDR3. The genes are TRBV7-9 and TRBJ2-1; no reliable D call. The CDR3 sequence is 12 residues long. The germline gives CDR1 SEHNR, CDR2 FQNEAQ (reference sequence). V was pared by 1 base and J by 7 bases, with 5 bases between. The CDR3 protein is CASSLGQNEQFF. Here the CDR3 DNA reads TGTGCCAGCAGCTTAGGGCAGAATGAGCAGTTCTTC.

The CDR3 DNA follows: TGTGCCAGCAGCTCCCGACTGGGAGGGAACACTGAAGCTTTCTTT. It translates to CASSSRLGGNTEAFF. The gene calls are TRBV7-6 and TRBJ1-1; D remains unclear. There are 15 residues in the CDR3. Trimming removed 4 bases from V and 1 base from J, with 13 bases in between. Germline CDR1 SGHVS, CDR2 FNYEAQ.

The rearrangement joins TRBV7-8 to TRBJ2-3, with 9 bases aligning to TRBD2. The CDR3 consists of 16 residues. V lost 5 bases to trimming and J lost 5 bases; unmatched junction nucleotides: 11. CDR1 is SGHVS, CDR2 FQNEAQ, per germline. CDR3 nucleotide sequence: TGTGCCAGCAGCCACGGAGGTAGCGGGAGTATAGATACGCAGTATTTT. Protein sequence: CASSHGGSGSIDTQYF.

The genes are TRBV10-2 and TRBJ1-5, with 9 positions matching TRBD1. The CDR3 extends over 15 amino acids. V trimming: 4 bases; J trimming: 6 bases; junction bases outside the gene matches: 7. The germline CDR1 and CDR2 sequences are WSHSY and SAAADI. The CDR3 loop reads CASSVLQGAGQPQHF. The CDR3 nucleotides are TGCGCCAGCAGTGTCCTACAGGGGGCCGGTCAGCCCCAGCATTTT.

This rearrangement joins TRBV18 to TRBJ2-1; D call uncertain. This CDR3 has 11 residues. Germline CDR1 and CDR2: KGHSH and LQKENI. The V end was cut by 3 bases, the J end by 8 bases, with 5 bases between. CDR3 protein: CASSPGHEQFF. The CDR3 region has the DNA TGTGCCAGCTCACCGGGCCATGAGCAGTTCTTC.

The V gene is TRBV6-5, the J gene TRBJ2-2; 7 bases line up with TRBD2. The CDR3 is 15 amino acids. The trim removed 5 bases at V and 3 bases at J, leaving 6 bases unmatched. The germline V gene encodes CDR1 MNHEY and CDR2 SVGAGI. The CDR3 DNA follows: TGTGCCAGCAGTATGGGGGGGGGTTACACCGGGGAGCTGTTTTTT. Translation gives CASSMGGGYTGELFF.

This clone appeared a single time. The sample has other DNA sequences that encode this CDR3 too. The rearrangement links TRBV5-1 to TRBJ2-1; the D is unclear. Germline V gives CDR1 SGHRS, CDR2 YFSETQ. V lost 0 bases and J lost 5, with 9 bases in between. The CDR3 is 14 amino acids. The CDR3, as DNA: TGCGCCAGCAGCTTGGAAGGCGGAGACAATGAGCAGTTCTTC. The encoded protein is CASSLEGGDNEQFF.

DNA of the CDR3: TGTGCCAGCAGCTTGCGACAGGGAGAGGGGTATGGCTACACCTTC. Its translation: CASSLRQGEGYGYTF. This chain joins TRBV5-6 and TRBJ1-2; 7 nucleotides line up with TRBD1. The CDR3 runs 15 residues. The V gene end was trimmed by 1 base and the J gene end by 5 bases; junction bases not matched to a gene: 8. CDR1 is SGHDT, CDR2 YYEEEE, per germline. Full variable domain (missing parts from reference TRBV5-6 and TRBJ1-2): DAGVTQSPTHLIKTRGQQVTLRCSPKSGHDTVSWYQQALGQGPQFIFQYYEEEERQRGNFPDRFSGHQFPNYSSELNVNALLLGDSALYLCASSLRQGEGYGYTFGSGTRLTVV.

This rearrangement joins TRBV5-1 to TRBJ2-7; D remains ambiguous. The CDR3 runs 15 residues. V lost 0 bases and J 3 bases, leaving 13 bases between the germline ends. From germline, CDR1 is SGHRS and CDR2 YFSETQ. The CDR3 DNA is TGCGCCAGCAGCTTGGATTTGGCAGGTTTCTACGAGCAGTACTTC. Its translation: CASSLDLAGFYEQYF. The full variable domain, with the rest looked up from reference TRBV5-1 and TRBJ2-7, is KAGVTQTPRYLIKTRGQQVTLSCSPISGHRSVSWYQQTPGQGLQFLFEYFSETQRNKGNFPGRFSGRQFSNSRSEMNVSTLELGDSALYLCASSLDLAGFYEQYFGPGTRLTVT.

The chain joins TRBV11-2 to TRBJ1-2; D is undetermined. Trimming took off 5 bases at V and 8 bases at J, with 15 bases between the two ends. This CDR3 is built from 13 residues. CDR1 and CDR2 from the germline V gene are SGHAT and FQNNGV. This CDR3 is CASSGRTAAGYTF. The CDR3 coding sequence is TGTGCCAGCAGCGGCCGGACTGCGGCGGGCTACACCTTC.

CDR3 protein: CAISESGPSETQYF. CDR3 bases: TGTGCCATCAGTGAATCCGGGCCGTCAGAGACCCAGTACTTC. The chain combines TRBV10-3 with TRBJ2-5; D unclear. The CDR3 is 14 residues long. V gave up 3 bases and J gave up 4 bases, with 12 bases separating them. Germline values: CDR1 ENHRY, CDR2 SYGVKD.

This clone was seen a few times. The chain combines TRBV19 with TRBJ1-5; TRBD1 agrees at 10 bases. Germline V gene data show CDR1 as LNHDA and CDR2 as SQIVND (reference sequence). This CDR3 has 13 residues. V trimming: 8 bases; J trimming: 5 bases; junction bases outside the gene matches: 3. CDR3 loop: CASSGTGDQPQHF. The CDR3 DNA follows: TGTGCCAGTTCCGGGACAGGGGATCAGCCCCAGCATTTT. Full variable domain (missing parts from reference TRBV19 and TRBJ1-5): DGGITQSPKYLFRKEGQNVTLSCEQNLNHDAMYWYRQDPGQGLRLIYYSQIVNDFQKGDIAEGYSVSREKKESFPLTVTSAQKNPTAFYLCASSGTGDQPQHFGDGTRLSIL.

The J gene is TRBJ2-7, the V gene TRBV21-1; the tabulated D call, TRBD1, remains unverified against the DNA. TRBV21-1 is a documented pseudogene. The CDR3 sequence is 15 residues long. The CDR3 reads CASSSRDRDSHEQYF. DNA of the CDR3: TGTGCTAGCAGCTCCCGAGACAGGGACTCTCACGAGCAGTACTTC.

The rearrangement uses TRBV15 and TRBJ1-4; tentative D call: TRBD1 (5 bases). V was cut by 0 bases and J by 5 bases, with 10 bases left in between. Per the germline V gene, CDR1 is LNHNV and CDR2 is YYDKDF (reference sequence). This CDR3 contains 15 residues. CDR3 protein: CATSRDRGRNEKLFF. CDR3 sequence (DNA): TGTGCCACCAGCAGAGATCGGGGACGGAATGAAAAACTGTTTTTT.

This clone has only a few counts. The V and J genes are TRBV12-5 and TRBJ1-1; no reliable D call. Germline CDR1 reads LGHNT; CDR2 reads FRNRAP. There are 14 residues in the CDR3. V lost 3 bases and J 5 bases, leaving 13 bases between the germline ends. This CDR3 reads CASGLSRAITEAFF. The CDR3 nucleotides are TGTGCTAGTGGTTTATCCAGAGCTATAACTGAAGCTTTCTTT. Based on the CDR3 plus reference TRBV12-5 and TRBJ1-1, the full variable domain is DARVTQTPRHKVTEMGQEVTMRCQPILGHNTVFWYRQTMMQGLELLAYFRNRAPLDDSGMPKDRFSAEMPDATLATLKIQPSEPRDSAVYFCASGLSRAITEAFFGQGTRLTVV.

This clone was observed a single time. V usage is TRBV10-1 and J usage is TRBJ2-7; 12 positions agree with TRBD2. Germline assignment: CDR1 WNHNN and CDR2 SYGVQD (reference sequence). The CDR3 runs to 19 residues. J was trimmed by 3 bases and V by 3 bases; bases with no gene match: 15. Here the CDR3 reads CASSDPTASGRATVYEQYV. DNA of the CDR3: TGCGCCAGCAGTGACCCGACTGCTAGCGGGAGGGCTACCGTCTACGAGCAGTACGTC.

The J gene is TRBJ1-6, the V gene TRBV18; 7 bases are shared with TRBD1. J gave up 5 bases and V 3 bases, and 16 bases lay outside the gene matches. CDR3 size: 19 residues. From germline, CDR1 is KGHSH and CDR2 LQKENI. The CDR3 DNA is TGTGCCAGCTCACCGACACCAAGTACAGGGGTTCGGGATAATTCACCCCTCCACTTT. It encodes CASSPTPSTGVRDNSPLHF.

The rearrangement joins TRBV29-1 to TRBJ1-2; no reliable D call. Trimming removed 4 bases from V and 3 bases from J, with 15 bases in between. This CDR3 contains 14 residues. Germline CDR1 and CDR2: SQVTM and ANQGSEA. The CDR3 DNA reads TGCAGCGTTGTTGACGAAGCCGGGGACTATGGCTACACCTTC. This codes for CSVVDEAGDYGYTF.

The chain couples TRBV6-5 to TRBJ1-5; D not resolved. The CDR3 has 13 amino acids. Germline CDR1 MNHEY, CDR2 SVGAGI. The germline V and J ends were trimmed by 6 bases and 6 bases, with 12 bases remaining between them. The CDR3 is CASSRVAGQPQHF. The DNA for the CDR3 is TGTGCCAGCAGCCGGGTAGCTGGTCAGCCCCAGCATTTT.

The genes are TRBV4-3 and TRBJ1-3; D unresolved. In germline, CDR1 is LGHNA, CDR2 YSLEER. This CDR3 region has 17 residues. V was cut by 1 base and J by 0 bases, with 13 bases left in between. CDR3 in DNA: TGCGCCAGCAGCCAAGGTGAAGCTTTTTCCTCTGGAAACACCATATATTTT. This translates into CASSQGEAFSSGNTIYF.